This T cell receptor beta chain was captured in a study of beta chain features in type 1 diabetes. This CDR3 has 12 residues. The ends were cut back, 2 bases at V and 5 bases at J, with 7 bases in the middle. Germline CDR1 SQVTM, CDR2 ANQGSEA. Isolated RNA was reverse transcribed in full, so expressed TCRB transcripts were sequenced. Profiling relied on immunoSEQ multiplex PCR, and the TCRdb table lists in-frame clones only, not all of them. The sample shows 240,000 or so clones, 68% of them seen only once. The TCR sequence derives from a man younger than 45 in good health. The chain carries TRBV29-1 and TRBJ2-1; no clear D gene. The material sequenced was naive CD4+ T cells from blood. The CDR3 reads CSVERLNNEQFF. CDR3 nucleotides: TGCAGCGTTGAAAGACTTAACAATGAGCAGTTCTTC.